This T cell receptor (beta chain) appears in the sequencing data of a study of PD-1 blockade in classical Hodgkin lymphoma. On the study more broadly: Every 2 weeks, patients had 3 mg/kg nivolumab intravenously. Study-wide results and limits: Some patients started nivolumab under 1 year after ASCT, and they were excluded. A reduction in baseline TCR diversity was reportedly seen in newly diagnosed patients relative to healthy donors. Complete responders' baseline diversity resembled that of newly diagnosed patients.

Points on this clone: Its cognate antigen is unknown.

V lost 6 bases, J lost 1 base, and 13 bases lay in between. The CDR3 totals 14 residues. The germline V gene encodes CDR1 WNHNN and CDR2 SYGVQD (reference sequence). Following autologous stem cell transplantation, relapse occurred in every patient, and exposure to brentuximab vedotin varied. Profiled with immunoSEQ multiplex PCR; TCRdb holds only in-frame clones, not every one. The table includes 37,000 or so clones, approximately 86% detected once. This chain connects TRBV10-1 to TRBJ2-7; D is undetermined. Sequences were derived from peripheral blood mononuclear cells (PBMCs), sampled before the second cycle of nivolumab. This receptor was obtained from a human donor with classical Hodgkin lymphoma. In DNA form, the CDR3 reads TGCGCCAGCAGCCCTAGATCGGGTTCCTACGAGCAGTACTTC. Translating gives CASSPRSGSYEQYF.